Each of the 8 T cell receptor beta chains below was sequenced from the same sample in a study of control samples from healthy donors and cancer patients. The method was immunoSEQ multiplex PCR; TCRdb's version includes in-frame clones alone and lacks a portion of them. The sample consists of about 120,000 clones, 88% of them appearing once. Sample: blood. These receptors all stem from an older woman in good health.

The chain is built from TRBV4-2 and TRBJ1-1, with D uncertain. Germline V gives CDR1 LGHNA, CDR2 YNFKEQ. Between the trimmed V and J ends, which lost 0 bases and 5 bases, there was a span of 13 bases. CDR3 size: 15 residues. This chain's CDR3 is CASSQDIYLGTEAFF. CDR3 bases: TGTGCCAGCAGCCAAGATATCTACCTGGGGACTGAAGCTTTCTTT.

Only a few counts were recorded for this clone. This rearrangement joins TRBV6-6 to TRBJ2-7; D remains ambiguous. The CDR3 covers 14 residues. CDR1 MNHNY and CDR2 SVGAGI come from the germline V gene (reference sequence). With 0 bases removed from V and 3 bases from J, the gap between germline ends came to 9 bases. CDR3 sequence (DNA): TGTGCCAGCAGTTACTCAGGGAAGGTCTACGAGCAGTACTTC. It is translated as CASSYSGKVYEQYF.

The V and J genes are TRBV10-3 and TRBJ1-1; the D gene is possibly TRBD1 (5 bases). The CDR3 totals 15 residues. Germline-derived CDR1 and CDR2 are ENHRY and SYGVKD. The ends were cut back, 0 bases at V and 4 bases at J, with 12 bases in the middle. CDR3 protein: CAISESGGDATEAFF. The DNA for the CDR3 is TGTGCCATCAGTGAGTCCGGGGGTGACGCCACTGAAGCTTTCTTT.

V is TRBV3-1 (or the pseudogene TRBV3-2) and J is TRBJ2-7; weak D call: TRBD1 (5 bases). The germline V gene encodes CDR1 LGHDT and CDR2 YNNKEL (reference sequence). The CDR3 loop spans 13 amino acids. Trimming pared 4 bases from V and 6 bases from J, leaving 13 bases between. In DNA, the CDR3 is TGTGCCAGCAGCCCTGGCCTTAGGGGCGAGCAGTACTTC. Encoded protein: CASSPGLRGEQYF.

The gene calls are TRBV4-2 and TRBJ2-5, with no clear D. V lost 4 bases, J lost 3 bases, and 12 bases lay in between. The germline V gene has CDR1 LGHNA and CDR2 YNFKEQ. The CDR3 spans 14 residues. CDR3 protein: CASSPPTNKETQYF. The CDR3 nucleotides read TGTGCCAGCAGCCCCCCGACCAACAAAGAGACCCAGTACTTC.

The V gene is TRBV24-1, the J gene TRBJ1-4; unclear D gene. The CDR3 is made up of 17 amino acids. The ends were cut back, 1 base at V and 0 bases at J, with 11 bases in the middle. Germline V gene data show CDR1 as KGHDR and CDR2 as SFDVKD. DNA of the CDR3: TGTGCCACCAGTGATTTCCCAGGCGGTACAACTAATGAAAAACTGTTTTTT. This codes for CATSDFPGGTTNEKLFF.

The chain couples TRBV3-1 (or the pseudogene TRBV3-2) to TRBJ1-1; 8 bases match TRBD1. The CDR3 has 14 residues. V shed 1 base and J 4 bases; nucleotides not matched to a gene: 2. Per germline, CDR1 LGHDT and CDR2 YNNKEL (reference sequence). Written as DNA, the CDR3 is TGTGCCAGCAGCCAAGGCGGACAGGGCACTGAAGCTTTCTTT. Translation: CASSQGGQGTEAFF.

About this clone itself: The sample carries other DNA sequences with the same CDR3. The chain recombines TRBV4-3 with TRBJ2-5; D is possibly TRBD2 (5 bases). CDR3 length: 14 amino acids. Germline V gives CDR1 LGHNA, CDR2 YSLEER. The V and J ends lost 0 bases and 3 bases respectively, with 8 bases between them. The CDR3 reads CASSQDPGKETQYF. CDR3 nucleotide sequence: TGCGCCAGCAGCCAAGATCCCGGGAAAGAGACCCAGTACTTC.